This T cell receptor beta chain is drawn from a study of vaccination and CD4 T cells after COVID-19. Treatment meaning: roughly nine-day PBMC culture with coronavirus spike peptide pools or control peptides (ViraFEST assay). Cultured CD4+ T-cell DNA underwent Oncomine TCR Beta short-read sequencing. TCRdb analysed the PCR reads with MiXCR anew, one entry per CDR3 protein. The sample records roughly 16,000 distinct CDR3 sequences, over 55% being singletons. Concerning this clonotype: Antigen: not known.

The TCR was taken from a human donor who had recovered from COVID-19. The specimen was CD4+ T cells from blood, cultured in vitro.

The DNA for the CDR3 is TGCAGCGTTGCCCGGCCCGGAGATACGCAGTATTTT. It translates to CSVARPGDTQYF. The chain has TRBV29-1 and TRBJ2-3; D remains ambiguous. The germline V gene has CDR1 SQVTM and CDR2 ANQGSEA. The CDR3 is 12 residues long. Trimming removed 4 bases from V and 5 bases from J, with 10 bases in between.